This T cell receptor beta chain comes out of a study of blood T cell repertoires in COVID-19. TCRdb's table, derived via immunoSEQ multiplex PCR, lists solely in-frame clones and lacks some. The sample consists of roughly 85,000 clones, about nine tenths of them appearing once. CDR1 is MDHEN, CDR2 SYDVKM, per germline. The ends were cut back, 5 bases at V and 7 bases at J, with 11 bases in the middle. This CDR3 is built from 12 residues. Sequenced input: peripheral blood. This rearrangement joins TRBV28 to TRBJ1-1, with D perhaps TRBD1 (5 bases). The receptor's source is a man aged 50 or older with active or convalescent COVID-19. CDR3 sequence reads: CASSGRTYEAFF. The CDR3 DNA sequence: TGTGCCAGCAGTGGACGGACATATGAAGCTTTCTTT.